This is a list of T cell receptor beta chains from one sample in a study of brain T cells in children with intractable seizures. Generated by immunoSEQ multiplex PCR, the TCRdb table keeps only in-frame clones and is missing some. The sample records 300,000 to 400,000 clones, 85% to 95% being singletons. The source was peripheral blood, collected more than 4 months after surgery. The receptors originated from a boy younger than two with tuberous sclerosis and intractable seizures. Both conserved end residues are part of each CDR3. A D gene is named only where the DNA matches it firmly. Some rows mark clone size as missing; the rest say once, few, many or name a class of expanded clone.

v_call,j_call,clone_size,d_call,cdr3_aa,cdr3_nt
TRBV25-1,TRBJ1-1,NA,NA,CASSQPNTEAFF,TGTGCCAGCAGTCAACCGAACACTGAAGCTTTCTTT
TRBV5-1,TRBJ2-7,NA,TRBD2,CASSWAPGLAGRRTYEQYF,TGCGCCAGCAGCTGGGCCCCGGGACTAGCGGGAAGGAGGACCTACGAGCAGTACTTC
TRBV7-2,TRBJ2-7,NA,NA,CASSYGTIKVGEQYF,TGTGCCAGCAGCTATGGGACAATAAAGGTTGGAGAGCAGTACTTC
TRBV7-3,TRBJ2-2,NA,NA,CASSRTPNTGELFF,TGTGCCAGCAGTAGGACCCCCAACACCGGGGAGCTGTTTTTT
TRBV29-1,TRBJ2-6,NA,NA,CSVMNLETGANVLTF,TGCAGCGTTATGAATTTAGAGACTGGGGCCAACGTCCTGACTTTC
TRBV21-1,TRBJ2-4,NA,NA,CASILLGRVDRYF,TGTGCCAGCATTTTACTAGGCAGGGTTGATAGATACTTC
TRBV7-8,TRBJ2-7,NA,TRBD1,CASSSFGQGASYEQYF,TGTGCCAGCAGCTCTTTCGGACAGGGGGCGTCCTACGAGCAGTACTTC
TRBV5-1,TRBJ1-1,NA,TRBD1,CASSIQGDTEAFF,TGCGCCAGCAGCATACAGGGGGACACTGAAGCTTTCTTT
TRBV19,TRBJ2-1,NA,TRBD2,CASSGDLSGRGVEYNEQFF,TGTGCCAGTAGTGGAGACCTTAGCGGGAGAGGAGTTGAATACAATGAGCAGTTCTTC
TRBV3-1/TRBV3-2,TRBJ2-2,NA,NA,CASSQERGRAGELFF,TGTGCCAGCAGCCAAGAGAGGGGCCGAGCCGGGGAGCTGTTTTTT
TRBV5-8,TRBJ2-6,NA,NA,CASSLAFGGPYSGANVLTF,TGTGCCAGCAGCTTGGCCTTCGGAGGGCCCTACTCTGGGGCCAACGTCCTGACTTTC
TRBV27,TRBJ1-6,NA,TRBD1,CASSPTGTYNSPLHF,TGTGCCAGCAGCCCGACAGGGACTTATAATTCACCCCTCCACTTT
TRBV27,TRBJ1-1,NA,NA,CASSLTENTEAFF,TGTGCCAGCAGTTTAACGGAGAACACTGAAGCTTTCTTT
TRBV5-8,TRBJ2-5,NA,NA,CASSSVYEIGTQYF,TGTGCCAGCAGCTCGGTTTATGAAATCGGGACCCAGTACTTC
TRBV5-1,TRBJ1-3,NA,NA,CASSLEGRGNTIYF,TGCGCCAGCAGCTTGGAGGGGCGAGGAAACACCATATATTTT
TRBV3-1/TRBV3-2,TRBJ1-4,NA,NA,CASSLKRRMRATNEKLFF,TGTGCCAGCAGCCTAAAAAGGAGAATGCGAGCAACTAATGAAAAACTGTTTTTT
TRBV12-3/TRBV12-4,TRBJ2-7,NA,NA,CASSHTRPYEQYF,TGTGCCAGCAGCCACACTCGTCCCTACGAGCAGTACTTC
TRBV7-2,TRBJ2-5,NA,TRBD2,CASSLEISGGARAETQYF,TGTGCCAGCAGCTTAGAGATTAGCGGGGGGGCCCGAGCAGAGACCCAGTACTTC
TRBV7-6,TRBJ2-3,NA,NA,CASSLSPDTQYF,TGTGCCAGCAGCTTATCCCCCGATACGCAGTATTTT
TRBV2,TRBJ2-1,NA,TRBD2,CASLSWGTSGVNYNEQFF,TGTGCCAGCCTCTCTTGGGGGACTAGCGGGGTCAACTACAATGAGCAGTTCTTC
TRBV5-3,TRBJ1-3,NA,NA,CARSLGGPNTIYF,TGTGCCAGAAGCTTGGGAGGTCCGAACACCATATATTTT
TRBV7-3,TRBJ2-2,NA,NA,CASSPPGGVGTGELFF,TGTGCCAGCAGCCCCCCAGGCGGGGTGGGCACCGGGGAGCTGTTTTTT
TRBV19,TRBJ1-1,NA,NA,CASSIKGMNTEAFF,TGTGCCAGTAGTATAAAGGGTATGAACACTGAAGCTTTCTTT
TRBV7-2,TRBJ2-1,once,NA,CASSPPTGWVGNEQFF,TGTGCCAGCAGCCCACCGACAGGTTGGGTCGGGAATGAGCAGTTCTTC
TRBV6-5,TRBJ1-5,NA,NA,CASSYSLGGQPQHF,TGTGCCAGCAGTTACTCTCTAGGGGGTCAGCCCCAGCATTTT
TRBV7-8,TRBJ1-3,few,NA,CASSLGRVVIRDTIYF,TGTGCCAGCAGCTTAGGAAGGGTCGTAATAAGAGACACCATATATTTT
TRBV5-1,TRBJ2-7,NA,NA,CASSPRYEQYF,TGCGCCAGCAGCCCTCGATACGAGCAGTACTTC
TRBV6-5,TRBJ2-1,NA,TRBD1,CASSSQGPNYNEQFF,TGTGCCAGCAGTTCACAGGGGCCCAACTACAATGAGCAGTTCTTC
TRBV30,TRBJ1-6,NA,NA,CAWSVGSPLHF,TGTGCCTGGAGTGTAGGTTCACCCCTCCACTTT
TRBV19,TRBJ1-1,NA,TRBD1,CASSPRTGGVITEAFF,TGTGCCAGTAGTCCCCGGACAGGGGGAGTAATAACTGAAGCTTTCTTT
TRBV10-1,TRBJ1-1,NA,NA,CASREQGTNGTEAFF,TGCGCCAGCAGAGAACAGGGAACCAATGGCACTGAAGCTTTCTTT
TRBV19,TRBJ1-1,NA,TRBD1,CASSQGVNTEAFF,TGTGCCAGTAGTCAGGGGGTGAACACTGAAGCTTTCTTT
TRBV24-1,TRBJ2-7,once,TRBD1,CATSDSRAPKSTSGQGTTYEQYF,TGTGCCACCAGTGATTCTCGCGCACCCAAATCGACTTCCGGACAGGGGACGACCTACGAGCAGTACTTC
TRBV5-4,TRBJ1-3,NA,NA,CASSPGGGNTIYF,TGTGCCAGCAGCCCGGGGGGGGGCAACACCATATATTTT
TRBV9,TRBJ1-2,NA,TRBD1,CASSVVPPQGGEDGYTF,TGTGCCAGCAGCGTAGTCCCGCCTCAAGGGGGCGAGGATGGCTACACCTTC
TRBV6-2/TRBV6-3,TRBJ2-5,NA,TRBD2,CASSPRLAGGQETQYF,TGTGCCAGCAGTCCACGACTAGCGGGGGGACAAGAGACCCAGTACTTC
TRBV9,TRBJ2-2,NA,NA,CASSVGASAYHTGELFF,TGTGCCAGCAGCGTAGGGGCTAGCGCATATCACACCGGGGAGCTGTTTTTT
TRBV10-3,TRBJ2-7,NA,NA,CAISEGTLNGTLEQYF,TGTGCCATCAGTGAGGGGACTTTAAACGGGACTCTCGAGCAGTACTTC
TRBV19,TRBJ1-1,NA,NA,CASSISRGTEAFF,TGTGCCAGTAGTATATCACGGGGCACTGAAGCTTTCTTT
TRBV6-5,TRBJ1-1,NA,NA,CASSSPRGGYTEAFF,TGTGCCAGCAGTTCCCCAAGGGGGGGGTACACTGAAGCTTTCTTT
TRBV12-3/TRBV12-4,TRBJ2-1,NA,TRBD2,CASSRGDEQFF,TGTGCCAGCAGTCGGGGGGATGAGCAGTTCTTC
TRBV13,TRBJ2-2,NA,NA,CASSFRDPSTGELFF,TGTGCCAGCAGCTTCCGGGACCCCTCGACCGGGGAGCTGTTTTTT
TRBV13,TRBJ2-1,NA,NA,CASSPRAHNEQFF,TGTGCCAGCAGCCCCCGGGCGCACAATGAGCAGTTCTTC
TRBV4-1,TRBJ2-6,NA,NA,CASSQVERISGANVLTF,TGCGCCAGCAGCCAAGTCGAAAGGATCTCTGGGGCCAACGTCCTGACTTTC
TRBV19,TRBJ1-1,NA,TRBD1,CASSRWTGTGTEAFF,TGTGCCAGTAGTCGATGGACAGGGACTGGCACTGAAGCTTTCTTT
TRBV19,TRBJ2-7,NA,NA,CATSMVSGPFYEQYF,TGTGCCACTAGTATGGTTAGCGGACCCTTCTACGAGCAGTACTTC
TRBV16,TRBJ2-7,NA,NA,CASSQSPGKEQYF,TGTGCCAGCAGCCAATCTCCCGGGAAAGAGCAGTACTTC
TRBV5-1,TRBJ1-1,NA,NA,CASRSPRDTEAFF,TGCGCCAGCAGAAGCCCGAGGGACACTGAAGCTTTCTTT
TRBV27,TRBJ1-2,NA,TRBD1,CASSYTGTGRGREGYTF,TGTGCCAGCAGTTACACCGGGACAGGGAGGGGACGTGAGGGCTACACCTTC
TRBV4-1,TRBJ2-5,NA,NA,CASSQEGSVAETQYF,TGCGCCAGCAGCCAAGAGGGGAGCGTTGCGGAGACCCAGTACTTC
TRBV11-2,TRBJ1-2,NA,NA,CASSPWGDGYTF,TGTGCCAGCAGCCCTTGGGGTGACGGCTACACCTTC
TRBV19,TRBJ2-3,NA,TRBD2,CASSFSGGGDTQYF,TGTGCCAGCAGTTTTAGCGGGGGTGGAGATACGCAGTATTTT
TRBV4-1,TRBJ1-5,NA,NA,CASSQAGYSNQPQHF,TGCGCCAGCAGCCAAGCGGGTTATAGCAATCAGCCCCAGCATTTT
TRBV5-5,TRBJ1-1,once,TRBD1,CASSLAGTGSPEAFF,TGTGCCAGCAGCTTGGCCGGGACAGGGAGCCCTGAAGCTTTCTTT
TRBV21-1,TRBJ2-3,NA,NA,CASSKGALFGYSTDTQYF,TGTGCCAGCAGCAAAGGAGCCCTATTCGGTTACTCCACAGATACGCAGTATTTT
TRBV7-9,TRBJ1-6,NA,TRBD1,CAGQTGTGNSPLHF,TGTGCCGGTCAAACAGGGACAGGAAATTCACCCCTCCACTTT
TRBV11-2,TRBJ2-5,NA,NA,CASSLDGAETQYF,TGTGCCAGCAGCTTAGATGGGGCGGAGACCCAGTACTTC
TRBV10-3,TRBJ2-5,NA,NA,CAISAGDRLETQYF,TGTGCCATCAGTGCCGGGGACCGTTTGGAGACCCAGTACTTC
TRBV6-5,TRBJ1-1,NA,NA,CASSYRGSPNTEAFF,TGTGCCAGCAGTTACAGGGGGTCGCCGAACACTGAAGCTTTCTTT
TRBV7-9,TRBJ1-4,once,NA,CASSVVLSNEKLFF,TGTGCCAGCAGCGTGGTTCTCAGTAATGAAAAACTGTTTTTT